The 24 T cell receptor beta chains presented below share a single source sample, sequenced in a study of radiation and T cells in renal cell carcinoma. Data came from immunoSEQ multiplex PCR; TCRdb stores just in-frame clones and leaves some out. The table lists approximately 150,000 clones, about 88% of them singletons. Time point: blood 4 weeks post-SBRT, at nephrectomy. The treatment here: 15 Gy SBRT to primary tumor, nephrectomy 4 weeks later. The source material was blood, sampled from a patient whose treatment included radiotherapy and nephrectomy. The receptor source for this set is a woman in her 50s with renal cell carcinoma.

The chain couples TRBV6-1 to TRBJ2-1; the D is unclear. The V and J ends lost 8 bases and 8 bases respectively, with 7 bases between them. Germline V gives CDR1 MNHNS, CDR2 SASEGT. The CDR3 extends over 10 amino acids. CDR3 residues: CASFQHEQFF. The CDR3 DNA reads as TGTGCCAGCTTTCAACATGAGCAGTTCTTC.

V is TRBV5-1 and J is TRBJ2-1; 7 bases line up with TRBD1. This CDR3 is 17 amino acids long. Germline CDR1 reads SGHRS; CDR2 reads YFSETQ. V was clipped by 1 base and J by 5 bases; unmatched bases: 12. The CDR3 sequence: CASSLKGADQKDNEQFF. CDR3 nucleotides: TGCGCCAGCAGCTTGAAGGGGGCCGACCAAAAGGACAATGAGCAGTTCTTC.

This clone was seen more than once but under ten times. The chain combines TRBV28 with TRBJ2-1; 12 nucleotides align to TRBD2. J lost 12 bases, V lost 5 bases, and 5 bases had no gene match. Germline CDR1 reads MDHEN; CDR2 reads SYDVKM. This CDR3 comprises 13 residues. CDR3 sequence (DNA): TGTGCCAGCAGTCTAGCGGGAGGGCCACCGCAGTTCTTC. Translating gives CASSLAGGPPQFF.

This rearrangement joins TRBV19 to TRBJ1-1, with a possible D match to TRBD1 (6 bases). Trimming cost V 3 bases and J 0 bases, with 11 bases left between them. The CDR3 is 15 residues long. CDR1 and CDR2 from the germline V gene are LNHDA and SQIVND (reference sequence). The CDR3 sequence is CASSIWQGLNTEAFF. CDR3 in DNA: TGTGCCAGTAGTATTTGGCAGGGGTTGAACACTGAAGCTTTCTTT. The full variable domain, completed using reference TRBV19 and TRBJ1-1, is DGGITQSPKYLFRKEGQNVTLSCEQNLNHDAMYWYRQDPGQGLRLIYYSQIVNDFQKGDIAEGYSVSREKKESFPLTVTSAQKNPTAFYLCASSIWQGLNTEAFFGQGTRLTVV.

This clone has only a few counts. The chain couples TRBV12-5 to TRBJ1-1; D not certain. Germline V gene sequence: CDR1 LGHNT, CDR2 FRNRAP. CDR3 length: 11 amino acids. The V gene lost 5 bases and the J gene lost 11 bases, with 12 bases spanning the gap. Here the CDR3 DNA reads TGTGCTAGTGGTGACCGGAGGGCCGCTTTCTTT. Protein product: CASGDRRAAFF.

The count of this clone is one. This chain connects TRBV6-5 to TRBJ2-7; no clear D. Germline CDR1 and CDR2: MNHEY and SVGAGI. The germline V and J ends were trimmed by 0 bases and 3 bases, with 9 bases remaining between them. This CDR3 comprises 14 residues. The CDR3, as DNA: TGTGCCAGCAGTTACTCCCGAACTAACTACGAGCAGTACTTC. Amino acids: CASSYSRTNYEQYF.

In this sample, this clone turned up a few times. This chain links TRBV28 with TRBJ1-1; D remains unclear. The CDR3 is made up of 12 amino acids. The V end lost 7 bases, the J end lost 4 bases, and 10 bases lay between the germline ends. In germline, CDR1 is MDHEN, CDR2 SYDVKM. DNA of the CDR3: TGTGCCAGCACCCTTAGGGCCACTGAAGCTTTCTTT. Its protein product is CASTLRATEAFF.

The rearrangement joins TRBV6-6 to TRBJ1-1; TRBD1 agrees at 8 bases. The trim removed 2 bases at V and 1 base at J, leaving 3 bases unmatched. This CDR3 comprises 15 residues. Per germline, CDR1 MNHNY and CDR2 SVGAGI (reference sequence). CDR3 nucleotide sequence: TGTGCCAGCAGTTACGGACAGGGAAGGAACACTGAAGCTTTCTTT. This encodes CASSYGQGRNTEAFF.

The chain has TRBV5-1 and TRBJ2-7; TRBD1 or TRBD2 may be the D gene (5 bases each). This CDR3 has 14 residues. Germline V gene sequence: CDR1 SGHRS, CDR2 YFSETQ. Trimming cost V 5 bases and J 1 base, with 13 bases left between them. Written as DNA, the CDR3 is TGCGCCAGCAGATTGAAAGGGGAGTCCTACGAGCAGTACTTC. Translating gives CASRLKGESYEQYF.

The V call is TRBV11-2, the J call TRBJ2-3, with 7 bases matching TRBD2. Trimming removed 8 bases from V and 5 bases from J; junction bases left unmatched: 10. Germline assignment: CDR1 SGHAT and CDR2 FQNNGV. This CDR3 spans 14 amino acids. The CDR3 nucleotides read TGTGCCAGCTTATGGGCGGGAGTGCGAGATACGCAGTATTTT. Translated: CASLWAGVRDTQYF.

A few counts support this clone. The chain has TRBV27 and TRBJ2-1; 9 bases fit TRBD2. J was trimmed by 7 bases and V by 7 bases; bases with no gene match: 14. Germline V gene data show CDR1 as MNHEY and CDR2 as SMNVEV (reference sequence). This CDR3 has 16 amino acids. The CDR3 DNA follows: TGTGCCAGCACCCCTAGCGTTAGCGGGAGAGGAAATGAGCAGTTCTTC. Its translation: CASTPSVSGRGNEQFF.

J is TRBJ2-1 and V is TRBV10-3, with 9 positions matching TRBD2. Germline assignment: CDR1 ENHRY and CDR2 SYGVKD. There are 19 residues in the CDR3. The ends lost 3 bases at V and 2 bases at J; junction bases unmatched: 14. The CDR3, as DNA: TGTGCCATCAGTGATCCCGGGGGCTCTAGCGGGACTCCCTACAATGAGCAGTTCTTC. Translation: CAISDPGGSSGTPYNEQFF.

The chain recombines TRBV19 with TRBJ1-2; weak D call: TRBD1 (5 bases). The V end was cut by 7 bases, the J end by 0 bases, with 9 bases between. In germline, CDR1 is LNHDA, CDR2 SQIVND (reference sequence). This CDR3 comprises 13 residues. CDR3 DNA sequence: TGTGCCAGTATGGGGGGAGCTAACTATGGCTACACCTTC. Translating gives CASMGGANYGYTF.

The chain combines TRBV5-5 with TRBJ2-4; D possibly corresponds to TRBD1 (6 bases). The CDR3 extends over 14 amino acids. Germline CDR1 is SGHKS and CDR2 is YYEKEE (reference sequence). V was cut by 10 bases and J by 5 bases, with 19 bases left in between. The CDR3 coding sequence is TGTGCCGGCAACAGGGAGCCTCCCCAAAACATTCAGTACTTC. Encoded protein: CAGNREPPQNIQYF.

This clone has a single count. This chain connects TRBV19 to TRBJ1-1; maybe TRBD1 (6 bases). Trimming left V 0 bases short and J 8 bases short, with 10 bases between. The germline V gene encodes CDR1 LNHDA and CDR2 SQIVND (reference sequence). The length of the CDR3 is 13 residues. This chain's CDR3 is CASSIDRTEEAFF. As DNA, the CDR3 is TGTGCCAGTAGTATAGATCGGACAGAAGAAGCTTTCTTT.

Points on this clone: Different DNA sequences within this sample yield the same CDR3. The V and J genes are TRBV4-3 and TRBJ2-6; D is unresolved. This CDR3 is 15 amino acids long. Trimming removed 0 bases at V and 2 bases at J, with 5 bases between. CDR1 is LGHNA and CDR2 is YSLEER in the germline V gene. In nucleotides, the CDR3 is TGCGCCAGCAGCCAAGATAGTGCTGGGGCCAACGTCCTGACTTTC. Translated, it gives CASSQDSAGANVLTF.

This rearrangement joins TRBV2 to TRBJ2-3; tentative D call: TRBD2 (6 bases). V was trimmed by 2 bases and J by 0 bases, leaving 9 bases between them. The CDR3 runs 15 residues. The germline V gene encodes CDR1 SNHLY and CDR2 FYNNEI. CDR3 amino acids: CASSELGGSTDTQYF. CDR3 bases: TGTGCCAGCAGTGAACTCGGGGGTAGCACAGATACGCAGTATTTT. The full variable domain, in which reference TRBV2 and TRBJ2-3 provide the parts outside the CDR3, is EPEVTQTPSHQVTQMGQEVILRCVPISNHLYFYWYRQILGQKVEFLVSFYNNEISEKSEIFDDQFSVERPDGSNFTLKIRSTKLEDSAMYFCASSELGGSTDTQYFGPGTRLTVL.

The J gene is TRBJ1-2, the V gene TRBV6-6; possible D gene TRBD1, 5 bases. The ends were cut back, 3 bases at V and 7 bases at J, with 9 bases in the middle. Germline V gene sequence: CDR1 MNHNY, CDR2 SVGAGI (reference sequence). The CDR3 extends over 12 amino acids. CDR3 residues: CASSYSQGGYTF. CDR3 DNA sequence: TGTGCCAGCAGTTATAGCCAGGGTGGCTACACCTTC.

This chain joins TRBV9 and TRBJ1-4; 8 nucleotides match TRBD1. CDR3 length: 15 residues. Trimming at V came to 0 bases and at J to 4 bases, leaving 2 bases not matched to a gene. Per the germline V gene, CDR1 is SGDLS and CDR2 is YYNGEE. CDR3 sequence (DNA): TGTGCCAGCAGCGTAGCTGGGACAGGTAATGAAAAACTGTTTTTT. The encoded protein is CASSVAGTGNEKLFF.

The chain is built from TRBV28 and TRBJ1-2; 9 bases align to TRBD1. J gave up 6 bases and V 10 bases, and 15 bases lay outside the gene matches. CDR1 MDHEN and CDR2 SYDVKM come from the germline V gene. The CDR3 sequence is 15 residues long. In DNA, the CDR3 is TGTGCCACCAAAGAGGGGACAGGGCTTAAAGATGGCTACACCTTC. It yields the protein CATKEGTGLKDGYTF.

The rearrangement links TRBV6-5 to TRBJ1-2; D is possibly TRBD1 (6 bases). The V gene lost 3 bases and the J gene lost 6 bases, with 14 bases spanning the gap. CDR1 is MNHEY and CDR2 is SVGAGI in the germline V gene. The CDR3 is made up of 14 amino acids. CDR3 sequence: CASSYNIGGNGYTF. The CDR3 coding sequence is TGTGCCAGCAGTTATAATATCGGGGGCAATGGCTACACCTTC.

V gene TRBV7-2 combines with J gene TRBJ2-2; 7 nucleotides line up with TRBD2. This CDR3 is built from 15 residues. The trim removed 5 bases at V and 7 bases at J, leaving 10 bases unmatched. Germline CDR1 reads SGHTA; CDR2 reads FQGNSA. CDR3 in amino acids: CASSQTSRPNGELFF. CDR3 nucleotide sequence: TGTGCCAGCAGCCAGACTAGCAGACCCAACGGGGAGCTGTTTTTT.

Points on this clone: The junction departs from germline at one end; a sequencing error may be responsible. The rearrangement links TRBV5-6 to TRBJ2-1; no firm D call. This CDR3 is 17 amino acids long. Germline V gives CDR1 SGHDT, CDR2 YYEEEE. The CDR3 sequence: CASSSERQESSYNERFF. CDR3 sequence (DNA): TGTGCCAGCAGCTCGGAGAGGCAGGAAAGCTCCTACAATGAGCGGTTCTTC.

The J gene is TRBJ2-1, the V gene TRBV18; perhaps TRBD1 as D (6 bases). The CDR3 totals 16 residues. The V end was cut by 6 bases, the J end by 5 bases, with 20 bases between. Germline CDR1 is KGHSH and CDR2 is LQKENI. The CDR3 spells CASSHASGTLNNEQFF. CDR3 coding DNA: TGTGCCAGCTCTCACGCATCCGGGACACTGAACAATGAGCAGTTCTTC. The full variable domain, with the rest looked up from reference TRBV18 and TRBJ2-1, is NAGVMQNPRHLVRRRGQEARLRCSPMKGHSHVYWYRQLPEEGLKFMVYLQKENIIDESGMPKERFSAEFPKEGPSILRIQQVVRGDSAAYFCASSHASGTLNNEQFFGPGTRLTVL.